This note documents a single T cell receptor beta chain sequence. The sample is drawn from a study of blood T cell repertoires in COVID-19. The data were produced by immunoSEQ multiplex PCR, yet TCRdb's version contains in-frame clones alone and is incomplete. There are 150,000 to 180,000 clones in the sample; roughly 80% occur only once, and roughly 1.7% lies in the top ten. This CDR3 contains 16 residues. CDR1 is SGHAT and CDR2 is FQNNGV in the germline V gene. Trimming pared 4 bases from V and 6 bases from J, leaving 18 bases between. The J gene is TRBJ2-2, the V gene TRBV11-2; the D is unclear. This receptor was identified in a man older than 75 with acute or convalescent COVID-19. Sequencing was carried out using peripheral blood. CDR3 region: CASSSVSTIGSGELFF. The CDR3 DNA is TGTGCCAGCAGCTCCGTTTCGACAATAGGTTCCGGGGAGCTGTTTTTT.